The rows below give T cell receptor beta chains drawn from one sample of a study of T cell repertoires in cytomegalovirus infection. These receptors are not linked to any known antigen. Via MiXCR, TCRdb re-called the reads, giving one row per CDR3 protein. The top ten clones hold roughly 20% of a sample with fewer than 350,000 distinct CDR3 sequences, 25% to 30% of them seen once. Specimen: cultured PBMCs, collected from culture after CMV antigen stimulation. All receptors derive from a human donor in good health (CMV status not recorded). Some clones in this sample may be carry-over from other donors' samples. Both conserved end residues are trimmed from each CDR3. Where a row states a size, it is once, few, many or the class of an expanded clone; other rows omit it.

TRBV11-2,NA,ASSLDPWTGWSEKLF
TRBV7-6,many,ASSSRMQGRRNTIY
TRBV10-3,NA,AISESQLDRGEYEQY
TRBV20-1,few,SAQKYGQGATGLYGYT
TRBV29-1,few,SVGGRDQPQH
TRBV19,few,ASSISAGVPNEQF
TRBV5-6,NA,ASSLDRGLITEAF
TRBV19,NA,ASRQGGRNTEAF
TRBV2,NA,ASRRRQGANTGELF
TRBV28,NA,ASSPYRGANEKLF
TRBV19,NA,ASSFDGGTYNEQF
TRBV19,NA,ASSMRGATEAF
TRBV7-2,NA,ASSPGTWMPQY
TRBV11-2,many,ASSLDTGDEQF
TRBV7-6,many,ASTRVGPGDTIY
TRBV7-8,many,ASSAGGSGGSYEQY
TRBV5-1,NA,ASSLARIGGAYEQY
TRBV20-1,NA,SARRQGVGPNEKLF
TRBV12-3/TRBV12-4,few,ASSLRTDSPLH
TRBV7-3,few,ASSLLQGADTQY
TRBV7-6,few,ASSARDGTYEQY
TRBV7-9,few,ASSFGRDEQF
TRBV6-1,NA,ASSSSVLYNSPLH
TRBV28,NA,ASRDGQASNQPQH
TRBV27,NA,ASRGGPVNGYT
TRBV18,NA,ASSQTGNNQPQH
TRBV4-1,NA,ASSQDRGRPYEQY
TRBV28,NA,ASSPGTMGGYT
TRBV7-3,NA,ASSLTERSYNEQF
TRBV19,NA,ASSLSGRSPLH
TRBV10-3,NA,AISEVGINQPQH
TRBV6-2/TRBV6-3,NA,ASSYSTVAGTNTGELF
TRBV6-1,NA,ASSQYRGGTEAF
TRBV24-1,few,ATMKQADTEAF
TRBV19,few,ASNRGSQPQH
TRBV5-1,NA,ASSLARTYEQY
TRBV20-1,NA,SAKGTVYNEQF
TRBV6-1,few,ASSEAGQPDEQY
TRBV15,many,ATSRPGQGLLYQETQY
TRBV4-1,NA,ASSQERQGGEKLF
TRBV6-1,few,ASSVIGTGSNSEAF
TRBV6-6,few,ASSYSLGAGTEAF
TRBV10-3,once,AISDGGKETQY
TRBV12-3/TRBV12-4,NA,ASSLGRTGQETQY